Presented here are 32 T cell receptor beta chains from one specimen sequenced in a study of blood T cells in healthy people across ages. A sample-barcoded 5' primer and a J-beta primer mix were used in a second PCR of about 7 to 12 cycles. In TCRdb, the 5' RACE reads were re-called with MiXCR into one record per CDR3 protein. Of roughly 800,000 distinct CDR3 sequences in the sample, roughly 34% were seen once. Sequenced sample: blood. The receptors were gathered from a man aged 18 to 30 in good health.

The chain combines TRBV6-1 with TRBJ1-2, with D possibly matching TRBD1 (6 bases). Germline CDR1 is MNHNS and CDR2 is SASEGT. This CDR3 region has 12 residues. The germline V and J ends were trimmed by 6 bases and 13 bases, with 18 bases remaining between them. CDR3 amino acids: CASRDNDRFCTF. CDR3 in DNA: TGTGCCAGCAGGGACAACGACAGGTTCTGCACCTTC.

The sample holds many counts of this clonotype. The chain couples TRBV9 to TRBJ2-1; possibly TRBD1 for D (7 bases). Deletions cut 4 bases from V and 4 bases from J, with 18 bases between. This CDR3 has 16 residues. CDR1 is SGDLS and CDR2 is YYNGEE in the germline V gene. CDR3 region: CASSPTEGQPYNEQFF. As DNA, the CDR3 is TGTGCCAGCAGCCCCACGGAGGGACAGCCTTACAATGAGCAGTTCTTC. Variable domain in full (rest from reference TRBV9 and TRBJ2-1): DSGVTQTPKHLITATGQRVTLRCSPRSGDLSVYWYQQSLDQGLQFLIQYYNGEERAKGNILERFSAQQFPDLHSELNLSSLELGDSALYFCASSPTEGQPYNEQFFGPGTRLTVL.

The CDR3 DNA is TGTGCCAGCAGCAAAGGACAGGGGTTGCAGCCCCAGCATTTT. Protein product: CASSKGQGLQPQHF. This chain connects TRBV12-3 or TRBV12-4 to TRBJ1-5; 9 positions agree with TRBD1. The CDR3 has 14 amino acids. The V and J ends lost 6 bases and 7 bases, in that order; junction bases with no gene match: 7.

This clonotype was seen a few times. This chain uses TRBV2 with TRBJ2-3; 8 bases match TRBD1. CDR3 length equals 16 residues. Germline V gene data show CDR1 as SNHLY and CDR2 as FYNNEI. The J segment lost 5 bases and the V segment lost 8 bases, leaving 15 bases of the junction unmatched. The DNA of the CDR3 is TGTGCCAGCGAGGTTGGGTTTCAGGGGGCCGAAGATACGCAGTATTTT. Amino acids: CASEVGFQGAEDTQYF.

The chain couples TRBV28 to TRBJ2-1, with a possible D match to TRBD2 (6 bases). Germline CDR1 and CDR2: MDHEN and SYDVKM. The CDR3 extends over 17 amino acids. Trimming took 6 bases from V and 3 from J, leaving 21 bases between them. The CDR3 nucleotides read TGTGCCAGCAGCTCGCGGAGGGATGGCATAGGCTACAATGAGCAGTTCTTC. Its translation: CASSSRRDGIGYNEQFF.

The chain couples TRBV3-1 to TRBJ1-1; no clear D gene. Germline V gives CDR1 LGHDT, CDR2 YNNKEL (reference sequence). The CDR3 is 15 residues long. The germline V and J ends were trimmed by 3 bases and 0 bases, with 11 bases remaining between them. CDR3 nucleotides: TGTGCCAGCAGCCAGACACTTATTATGAACACTGAAGCTTTCTTT. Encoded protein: CASSQTLIMNTEAFF.

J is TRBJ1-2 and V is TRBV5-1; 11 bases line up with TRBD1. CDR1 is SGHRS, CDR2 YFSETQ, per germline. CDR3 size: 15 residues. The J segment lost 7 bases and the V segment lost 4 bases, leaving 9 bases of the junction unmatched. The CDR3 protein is CASSVDGTGGSGYTF. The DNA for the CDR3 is TGCGCCAGCAGCGTTGACGGGACAGGGGGATCTGGCTACACCTTC.

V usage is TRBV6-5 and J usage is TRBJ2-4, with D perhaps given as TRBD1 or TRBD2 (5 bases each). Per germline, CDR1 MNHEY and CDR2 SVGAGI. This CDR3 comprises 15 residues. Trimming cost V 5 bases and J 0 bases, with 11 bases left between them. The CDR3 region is CASSRGRAAKNIQYF. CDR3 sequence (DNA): TGTGCCAGCAGTAGGGGACGTGCAGCCAAAAACATTCAGTACTTC.

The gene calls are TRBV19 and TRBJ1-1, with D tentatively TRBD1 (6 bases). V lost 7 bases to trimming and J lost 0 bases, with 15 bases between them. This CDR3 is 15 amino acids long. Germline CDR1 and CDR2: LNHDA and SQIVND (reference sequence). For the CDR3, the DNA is TGTGCCAGTAAGGAAGGAGGACAGTTGAACACTGAAGCTTTCTTT. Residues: CASKEGGQLNTEAFF.

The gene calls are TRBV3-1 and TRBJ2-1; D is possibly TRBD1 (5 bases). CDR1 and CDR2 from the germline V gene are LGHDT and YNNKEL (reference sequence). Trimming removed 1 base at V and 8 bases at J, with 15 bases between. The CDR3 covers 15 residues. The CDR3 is CASSQVASGADEQFF. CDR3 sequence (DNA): TGTGCCAGCAGCCAAGTGGCTAGTGGGGCCGATGAGCAGTTCTTC.

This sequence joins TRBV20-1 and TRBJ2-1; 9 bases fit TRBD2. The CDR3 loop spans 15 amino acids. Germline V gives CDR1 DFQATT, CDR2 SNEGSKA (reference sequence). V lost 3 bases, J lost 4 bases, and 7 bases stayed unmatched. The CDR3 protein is CSARGSGGQYNEQFF. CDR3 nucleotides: TGCAGTGCTAGGGGTAGCGGGGGCCAATACAATGAGCAGTTCTTC.

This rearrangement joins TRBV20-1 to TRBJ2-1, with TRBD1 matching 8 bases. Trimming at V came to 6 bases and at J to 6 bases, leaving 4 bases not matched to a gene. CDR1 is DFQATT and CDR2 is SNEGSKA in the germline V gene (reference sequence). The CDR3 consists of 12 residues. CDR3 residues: CSAPGQGNEQFF. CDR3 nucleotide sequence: TGCAGTGCCCCAGGACAGGGCAATGAGCAGTTCTTC.

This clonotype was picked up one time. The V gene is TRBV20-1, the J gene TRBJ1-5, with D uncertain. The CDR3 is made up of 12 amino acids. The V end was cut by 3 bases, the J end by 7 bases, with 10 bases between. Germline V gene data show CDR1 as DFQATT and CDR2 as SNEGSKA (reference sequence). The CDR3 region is CSASEGGQPQHF. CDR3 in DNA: TGCAGTGCTAGCGAGGGCGGGCAGCCCCAGCATTTT.

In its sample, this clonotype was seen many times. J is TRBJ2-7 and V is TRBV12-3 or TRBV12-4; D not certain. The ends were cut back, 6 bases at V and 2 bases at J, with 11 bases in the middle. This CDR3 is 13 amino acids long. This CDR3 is CASSFDGPYEQYF. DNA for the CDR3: TGTGCCAGCAGCTTCGACGGGCCCTACGAGCAGTACTTC.

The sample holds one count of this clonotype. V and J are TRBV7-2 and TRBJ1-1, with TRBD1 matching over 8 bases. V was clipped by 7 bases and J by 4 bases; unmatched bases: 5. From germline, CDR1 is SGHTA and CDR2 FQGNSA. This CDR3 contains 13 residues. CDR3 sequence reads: CASTRQGSTEAFF. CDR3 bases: TGTGCCAGCACCCGACAGGGGAGCACTGAAGCTTTCTTT.

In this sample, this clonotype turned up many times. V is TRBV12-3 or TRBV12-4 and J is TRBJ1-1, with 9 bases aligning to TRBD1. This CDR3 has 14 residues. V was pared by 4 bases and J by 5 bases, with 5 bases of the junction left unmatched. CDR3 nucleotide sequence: TGTGCCAGCAGTTCGACAGGGGGGCGGACTGAAGCTTTCTTT. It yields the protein CASSSTGGRTEAFF.

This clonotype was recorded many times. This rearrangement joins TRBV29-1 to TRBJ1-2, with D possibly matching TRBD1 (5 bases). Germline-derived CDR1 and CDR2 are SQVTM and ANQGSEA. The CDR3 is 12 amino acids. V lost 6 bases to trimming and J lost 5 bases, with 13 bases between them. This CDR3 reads CSVGTERYGYTF. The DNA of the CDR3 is TGCAGCGTAGGGACGGAGAGGTATGGCTACACCTTC.

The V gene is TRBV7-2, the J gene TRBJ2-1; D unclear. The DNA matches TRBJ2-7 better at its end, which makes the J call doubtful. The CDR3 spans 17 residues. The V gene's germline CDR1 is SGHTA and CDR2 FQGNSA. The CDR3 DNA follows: TGTGCCAGCAGCCGGACCGCGACCCTAAGCTCCTACAATGAGCAGTACTTC. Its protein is CASSRTATLSSYNEQYF.

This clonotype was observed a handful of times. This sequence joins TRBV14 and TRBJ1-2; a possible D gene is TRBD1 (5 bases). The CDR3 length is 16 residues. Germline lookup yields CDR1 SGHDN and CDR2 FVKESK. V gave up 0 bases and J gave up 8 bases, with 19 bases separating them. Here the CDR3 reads CASSQDWRRGGDGYTF. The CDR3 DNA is TGTGCCAGCAGCCAAGATTGGAGAAGAGGAGGGGACGGCTACACCTTC.

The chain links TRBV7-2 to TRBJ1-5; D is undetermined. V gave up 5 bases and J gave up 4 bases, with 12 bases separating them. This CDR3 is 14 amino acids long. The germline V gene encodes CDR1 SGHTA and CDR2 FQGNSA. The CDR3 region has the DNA TGTGCCAGCAGCGGTACGGTTATAAATCAGCCCCAGCATTTT. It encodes CASSGTVINQPQHF.

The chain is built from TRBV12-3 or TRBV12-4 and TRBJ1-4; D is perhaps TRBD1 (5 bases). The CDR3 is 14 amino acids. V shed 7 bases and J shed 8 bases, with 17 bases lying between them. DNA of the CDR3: TGTGCCAGCAAAGGGGCAGGTCGGGAAGAAAAACTGTTTTTT. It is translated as CASKGAGREEKLFF.

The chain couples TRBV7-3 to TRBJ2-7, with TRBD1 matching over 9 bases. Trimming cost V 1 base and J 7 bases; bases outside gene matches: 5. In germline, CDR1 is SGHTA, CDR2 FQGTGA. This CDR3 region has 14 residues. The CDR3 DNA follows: TGTGCCAGCAGCTTAAACAGGGGGCCAAATGAGCAGTACTTC. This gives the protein CASSLNRGPNEQYF.

As DNA, the CDR3 is TGTGCCAGCAGTTTAGCTCGGGACGGCAAAGCTTTCTTT. Translated: CASSLARDGKAFF. V and J are TRBV12-3 or TRBV12-4 and TRBJ1-1; a possible D gene is TRBD1 (5 bases). This CDR3 has 13 residues. The germline V and J ends were trimmed by 0 bases and 9 bases, with 11 bases remaining between them.

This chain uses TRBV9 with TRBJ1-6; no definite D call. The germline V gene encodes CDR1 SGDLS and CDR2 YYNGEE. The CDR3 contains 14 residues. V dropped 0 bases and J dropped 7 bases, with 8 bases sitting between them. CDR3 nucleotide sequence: TGTGCCAGCAGCGTAGAAGGGTACAATTCACCCCTCCACTTT. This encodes CASSVEGYNSPLHF.

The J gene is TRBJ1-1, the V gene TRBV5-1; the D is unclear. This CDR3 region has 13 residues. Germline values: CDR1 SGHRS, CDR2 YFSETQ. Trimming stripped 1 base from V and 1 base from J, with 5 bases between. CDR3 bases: TGCGCCAGCAGCTTGACTTGGAACACTGAAGCTTTCTTT. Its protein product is CASSLTWNTEAFF.

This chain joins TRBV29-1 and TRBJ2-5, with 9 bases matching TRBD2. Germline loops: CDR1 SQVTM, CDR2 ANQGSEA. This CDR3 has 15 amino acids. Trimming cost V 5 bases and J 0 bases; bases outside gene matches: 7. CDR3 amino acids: CSVYLASGDQETQYF. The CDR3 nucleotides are TGCAGCGTTTATCTGGCTAGCGGGGACCAAGAGACCCAGTACTTC.

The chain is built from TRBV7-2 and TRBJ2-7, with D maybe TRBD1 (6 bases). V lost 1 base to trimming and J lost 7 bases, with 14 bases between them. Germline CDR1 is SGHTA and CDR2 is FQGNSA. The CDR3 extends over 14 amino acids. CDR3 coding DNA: TGTGCCAGCAGCTTAGGGGGACATCGCAATGAGCAGTACTTC. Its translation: CASSLGGHRNEQYF.

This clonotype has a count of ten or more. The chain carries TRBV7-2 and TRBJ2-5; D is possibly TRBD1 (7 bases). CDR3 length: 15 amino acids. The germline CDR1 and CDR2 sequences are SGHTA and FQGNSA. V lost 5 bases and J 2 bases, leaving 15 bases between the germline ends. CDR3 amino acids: CASSPRQGGQETQYF. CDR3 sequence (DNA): TGTGCCAGCAGCCCGAGACAGGGAGGACAAGAGACCCAGTACTTC.

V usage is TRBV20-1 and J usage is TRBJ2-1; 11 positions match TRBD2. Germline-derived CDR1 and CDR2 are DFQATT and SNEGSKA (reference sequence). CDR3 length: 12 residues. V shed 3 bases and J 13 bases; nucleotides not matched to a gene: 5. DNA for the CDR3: TGCAGTGCTAGTATAGCGGGGGGGCTCCAGTTCTTC. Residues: CSASIAGGLQFF.

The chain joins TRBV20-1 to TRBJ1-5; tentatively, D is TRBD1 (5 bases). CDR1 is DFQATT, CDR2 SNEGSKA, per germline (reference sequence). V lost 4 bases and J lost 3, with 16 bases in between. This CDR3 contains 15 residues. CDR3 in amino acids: CSATQGWEVNQPQHF. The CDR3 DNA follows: TGCAGTGCTACGCAGGGATGGGAGGTCAATCAGCCCCAGCATTTT.

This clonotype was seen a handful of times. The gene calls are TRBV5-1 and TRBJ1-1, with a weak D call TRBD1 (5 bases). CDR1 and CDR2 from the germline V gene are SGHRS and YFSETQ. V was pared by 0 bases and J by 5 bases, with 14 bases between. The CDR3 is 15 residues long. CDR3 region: CASSLGVGGQTEAFF. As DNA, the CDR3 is TGCGCCAGCAGCTTGGGGGTTGGGGGTCAGACTGAAGCTTTCTTT.

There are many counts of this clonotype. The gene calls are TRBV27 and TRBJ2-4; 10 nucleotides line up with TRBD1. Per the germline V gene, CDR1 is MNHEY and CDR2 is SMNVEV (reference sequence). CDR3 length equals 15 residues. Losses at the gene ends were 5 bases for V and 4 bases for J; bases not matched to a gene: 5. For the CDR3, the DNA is TGTGCCAGCAGTCCCGGGACAGGGGTAAAAAACATTCAGTACTTC. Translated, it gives CASSPGTGVKNIQYF.